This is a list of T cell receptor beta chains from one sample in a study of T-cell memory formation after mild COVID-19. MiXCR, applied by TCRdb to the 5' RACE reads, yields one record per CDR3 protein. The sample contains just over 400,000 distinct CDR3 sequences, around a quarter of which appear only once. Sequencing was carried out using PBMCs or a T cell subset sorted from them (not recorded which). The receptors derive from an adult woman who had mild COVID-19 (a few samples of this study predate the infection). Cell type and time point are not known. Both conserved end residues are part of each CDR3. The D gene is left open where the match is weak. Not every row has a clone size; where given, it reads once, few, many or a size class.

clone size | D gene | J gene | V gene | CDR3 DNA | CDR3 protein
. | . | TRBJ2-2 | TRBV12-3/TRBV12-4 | TGTGCCAGCAACGGAGGTCCCGGGGAGCTGTTTTTT | CASNGGPGELFF
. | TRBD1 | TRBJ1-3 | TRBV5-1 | TGCGCCAGCAGTCAAACAGGGGTTTTAAGTGGAAACACCATATATTTT | CASSQTGVLSGNTIYF
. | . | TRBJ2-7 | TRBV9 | TGTGCCAGCAGCGTAGAACCTGGGGCGAGCTACGAGCAGTACTTC | CASSVEPGASYEQYF
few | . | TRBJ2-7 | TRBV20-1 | TGCAGTGCTAGTGATGGGGATCCCGCCTACGAGCAGTACTTC | CSASDGDPAYEQYF
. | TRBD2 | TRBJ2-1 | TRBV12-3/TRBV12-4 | TGTGCCAGCAGTTTAGGCGGGGGGCTGGGAGATGAGCAGTTCTTC | CASSLGGGLGDEQFF
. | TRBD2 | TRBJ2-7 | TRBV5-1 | TGCGCCAGCAGCTTGGAGGTAGCGGGGGCTTCCTACGAGCAGTACTTC | CASSLEVAGASYEQYF
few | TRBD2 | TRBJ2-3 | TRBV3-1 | TGTGCCAGCAGCCGCCGACTAGCGGGGGGCCGAGATACGCAGTATTTT | CASSRRLAGGRDTQYF
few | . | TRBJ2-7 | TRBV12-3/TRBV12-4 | TGTGCCAGCAGCTCGGTCGGGACTTTATCCTACGAGCAGTACTTC | CASSSVGTLSYEQYF
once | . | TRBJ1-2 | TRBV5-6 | TGTGCCAGCAGCAACGGGCCTCCCCTCATCTTC | CASSNGPPLIF
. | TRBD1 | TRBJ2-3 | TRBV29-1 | TGCAGCGCTCTCAGGGGGCTAGCGTCTAGCACAGATACGCAGTATTTT | CSALRGLASSTDTQYF
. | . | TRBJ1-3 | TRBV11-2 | TGTGCCAGCAGCACGCTTAGACGTACGAACGCCGCTGGAAACACCATATATTTT | CASSTLRRTNAAGNTIYF
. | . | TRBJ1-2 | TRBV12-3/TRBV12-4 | TGTGCCAGCAGTTACAGGATTGGAGGCTACACCTTC | CASSYRIGGYTF
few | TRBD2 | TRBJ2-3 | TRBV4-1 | TGCGCCAGCAGCCAACTAGCGGGGGTGATCACAGATACGCAGTATTTT | CASSQLAGVITDTQYF
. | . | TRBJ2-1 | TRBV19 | TGTGCCCGTAGTGTCGGGGGCCCCCCGGGGGAGCAGTTCTTC | CARSVGGPPGEQFF
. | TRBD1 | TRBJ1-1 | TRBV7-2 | TGTGCCAGCAGCCGCGACAGGGATTCTGAAGCTTTCTTT | CASSRDRDSEAFF
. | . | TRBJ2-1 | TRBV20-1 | TGCAGTGCTCCAGGGGCTAGTCGCACCTTCGAGCAGTTCTTC | CSAPGASRTFEQFF
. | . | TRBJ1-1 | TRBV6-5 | TGTGCCAGCAGTTACGACGGCGGAAAGGGGTCCGTGAACACTGAAGCTTTCTTT | CASSYDGGKGSVNTEAFF
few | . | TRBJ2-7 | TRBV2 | TGTGCCAGCCCAGGCTTTGCAGCCTACGAGCAGTACTTC | CASPGFAAYEQYF
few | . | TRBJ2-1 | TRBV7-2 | TGTGCCAGCAGCTTAGCGGGTGAGGGGAGTGAGCAGTTCTTC | CASSLAGEGSEQFF
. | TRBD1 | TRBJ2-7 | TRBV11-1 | TGTGCCAGCAGAGCTCAGGGGGATACATACGAGCAGTACTTC | CASRAQGDTYEQYF
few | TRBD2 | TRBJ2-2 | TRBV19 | TGTGCCAGTAGTATGGGAGGGTACGGGGAGCTGTTTTTT | CASSMGGYGELFF
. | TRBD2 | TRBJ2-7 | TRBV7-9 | TGTGCCAGCAGCTTAGCATCCGGGAGGTCCTACGAGCAGTACTTC | CASSLASGRSYEQYF
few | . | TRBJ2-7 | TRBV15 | TGTGCCACCAGGAAGACTCATAGCTCCTACGAGCAGTACTTC | CATRKTHSSYEQYF
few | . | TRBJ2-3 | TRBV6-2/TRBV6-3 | TGTGCCAGCAGCAGACTAGTTACAGATACGCAGTATTTT | CASSRLVTDTQYF
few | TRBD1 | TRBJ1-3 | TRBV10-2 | TGCGCCAGCAGGACAGGGAGCTTTACTGGAAACACCATATATTTT | CASRTGSFTGNTIYF
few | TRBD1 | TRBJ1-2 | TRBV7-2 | TGTGCCAGCAGTCCGGAGGAGGGGGCGAGCTACACCTTC | CASSPEEGASYTF
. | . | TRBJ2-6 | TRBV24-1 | TGTGCCACCAGTGAAGGCGGTCAGGTGGCCAACGTCCTGACTTTC | CATSEGGQVANVLTF
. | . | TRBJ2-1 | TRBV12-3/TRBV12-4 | TGTGCCAGCAGCCGTAACCCGTACTACAATGAGCAGTTCTTC | CASSRNPYYNEQFF
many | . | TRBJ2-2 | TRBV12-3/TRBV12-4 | TGTGCCAGCAGTTTAGGTGGAAGCGGGGAGCTGTTTTTT | CASSLGGSGELFF
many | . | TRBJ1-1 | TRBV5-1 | TGCGCCAGCAGCTTGGGGGGCAGGGAGAACACTGAAGCTTTCTTT | CASSLGGRENTEAFF
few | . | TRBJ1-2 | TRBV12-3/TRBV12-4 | TGTGCCAGCAGTCCCCAATTCGGAAGAGACTATGGCTACACCTTC | CASSPQFGRDYGYTF
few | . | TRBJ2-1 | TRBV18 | TGTGCCAGCTCACCACCGTATTCGTCTCGGAATGAGCAGTTCTTC | CASSPPYSSRNEQFF
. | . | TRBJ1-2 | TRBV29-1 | TGCAGCGTTGAAAGGGGCAGGGGCTATGGCTACACCTTC | CSVERGRGYGYTF
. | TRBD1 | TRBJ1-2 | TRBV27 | TGTGCCAGCAGTCACGGGACAGGGGGCAACACCTTC | CASSHGTGGNTF
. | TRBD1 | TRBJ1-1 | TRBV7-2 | TGTGCCAGCAGCCAGCTCAGGGGGCGCGGGTCTGAAGCTTTCTTT | CASSQLRGRGSEAFF
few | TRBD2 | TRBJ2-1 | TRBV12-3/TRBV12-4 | TGTGCCAGCAACCTCTTGTCCAGAGGACTAGCGGGAGCTCGCAATGAGCAGTTCTTC | CASNLLSRGLAGARNEQFF
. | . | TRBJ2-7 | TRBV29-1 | TGCAGCGTTGAAGTCCCCACAGGGTACGTAGTATCCTACGAGCAGTACTTC | CSVEVPTGYVVSYEQYF
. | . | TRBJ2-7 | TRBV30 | TGTGCCTGGAGTGTATGGGGCGGGGTCGGTGAGCAGTACTTC | CAWSVWGGVGEQYF
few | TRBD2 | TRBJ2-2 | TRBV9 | TGTGCCAGCAGCGTAAGTAGCGGGAGAAGGTCCGGGGAGCTGTTTTTT | CASSVSSGRRSGELFF
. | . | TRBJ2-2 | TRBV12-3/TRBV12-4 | TGTGCCAGCACCCTTTACGGGACGGTGAACACCGGGGAGCTGTTTTTT | CASTLYGTVNTGELFF
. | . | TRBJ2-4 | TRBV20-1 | TGCAGTGCTAGAACGAGGGGAAACATTCAGTACTTC | CSARTRGNIQYF
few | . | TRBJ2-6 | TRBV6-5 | TGTGCCAGCAGTTATTTTGCGTCTGACCTCGTGGGGGCCAACGTCCTGACTTTC | CASSYFASDLVGANVLTF
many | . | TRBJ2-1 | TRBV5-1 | TGCGCCAGCAGCTTGGGGTCCCGTTGGGGCAATGAGCAGTTCTTC | CASSLGSRWGNEQFF
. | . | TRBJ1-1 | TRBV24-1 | TGTGCCACCAGTGATTTGATCCGGGGTTGGGCGAACACTGAAGCTTTCTTT | CATSDLIRGWANTEAFF
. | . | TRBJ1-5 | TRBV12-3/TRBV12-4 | TGTGCCAGCACCAAAGGAGGCGGGAGTCAGCCCCAGCATTTT | CASTKGGGSQPQHF